These 12 T cell receptor beta chains originate from one sample sequenced in a study of shared clonotypes between healthy human individuals. The protocol was immunoSEQ multiplex PCR, while the TCRdb copy is restricted to in-frame clones and leaves out a portion. This table has 600,000 to 800,000 clones, roughly two thirds appearing once. Sequenced sample: memory CD4+ T cells sorted from blood. Noted subset: CD45RA-negative fraction. These receptors all come from a woman in her twenties or thirties in good health.

In its sample, this clone was seen a few times. The genes are TRBV4-1 and TRBJ2-3, with 8 bases fitting TRBD2. The germline CDR1 and CDR2 sequences are MGHRA and YSYEKL. This CDR3 is built from 16 residues. Trimming cost V 6 bases and J 0 bases; bases outside gene matches: 8. CDR3 DNA: TGCGCCAGCAGGTACACTAGGACTAGCAGCACAGATACGCAGTATTTT. This codes for CASRYTRTSSTDTQYF.

The chain carries TRBV4-2 and TRBJ2-3, with D perhaps TRBD2 (6 bases). Germline assignment: CDR1 LGHNA and CDR2 YNFKEQ. Trimming cost V 0 bases and J 2 bases, with 15 bases left between them. The CDR3 runs to 17 residues. CDR3 coding DNA: TGTGCCAGCAGCCAAGACCGGAGGGCCGTGGCCACAGATACGCAGTATTTT. This codes for CASSQDRRAVATDTQYF.

This clone was detected only once. The gene calls are TRBV6-1 and TRBJ2-7, with 9 bases lining up with TRBD1. Germline CDR1 and CDR2: MNHNS and SASEGT. The J segment lost 1 base and the V segment lost 4 bases, leaving 5 bases of the junction unmatched. The CDR3 runs to 15 residues. CDR3 in DNA: TGTGCCAGCAGTGGGCCGGGACAGGGATCCTACGAGCAGTACTTC. Translated: CASSGPGQGSYEQYF.

This rearrangement joins TRBV5-1 to TRBJ2-1; the D call may be TRBD1 or TRBD2 (7 bases each). With 6 bases removed from V and 6 bases from J, the gap between germline ends came to 22 bases. CDR1 is SGHRS, CDR2 YFSETQ, per germline. This CDR3 is 16 amino acids long. CDR3: CASTRLGQGGTNEQFF. CDR3 nucleotides: TGCGCCAGCACACGCCTGGGGCAGGGGGGGACCAATGAGCAGTTCTTC.

This clone was seen just once. The chain couples TRBV19 to TRBJ2-1, with D perhaps matching TRBD1 (6 bases). This CDR3 comprises 13 residues. Trimming removed 7 bases from V and 7 bases from J, with 14 bases in between. CDR1 is LNHDA, CDR2 SQIVND, per germline (reference sequence). CDR3 nucleotides: TGTGCCAGTACCCCCCGACAGGCTAATGAGCAGTTCTTC. Translated, it gives CASTPRQANEQFF. Full variable domain (missing parts from reference TRBV19 and TRBJ2-1): DGGITQSPKYLFRKEGQNVTLSCEQNLNHDAMYWYRQDPGQGLRLIYYSQIVNDFQKGDIAEGYSVSREKKESFPLTVTSAQKNPTAFYLCASTPRQANEQFFGPGTRLTVL.

CDR3 residues: CAWSPLIGRADTQYF. The CDR3 DNA follows: TGTGCCTGGAGCCCCTTAATAGGGAGGGCAGATACGCAGTATTTT. V usage is TRBV30 and J usage is TRBJ2-3; 7 bases align to TRBD2. Germline-derived CDR1 and CDR2 are GTSNPN and SVGIG (reference sequence). This CDR3 region has 15 residues. Germline trimming cut 3 bases from V and 4 bases from J; bases unmatched to any gene: 10.

The chain is built from TRBV4-2 and TRBJ2-5, with 11 bases aligning to TRBD2. The end of the DNA is better explained by TRBJ2-7, so the J call may be wrong. CDR3 length: 14 amino acids. CDR1 is LGHNA, CDR2 YNFKEQ, per germline. The chain's CDR3 is CASSQGLADYEQYF. The DNA of the CDR3 is TGTGCCAGCAGCCAGGGACTAGCGGATTACGAGCAGTACTTC.

The chain joins TRBV11-2 to TRBJ2-6; TRBD1 aligns across 7 bases. The CDR3 covers 14 residues. V was pared by 4 bases and J by 6 bases, with 3 bases of the junction left unmatched. Germline assignment: CDR1 SGHAT and CDR2 FQNNGV. CDR3 loop: CASSSGQVANVLTF. The CDR3 DNA is TGTGCCAGCAGCTCAGGACAGGTGGCCAACGTCCTGACTTTC.

The chain uses TRBV28 and TRBJ1-2; D is possibly TRBD1 (6 bases). The germline V gene has CDR1 MDHEN and CDR2 SYDVKM. The length of the CDR3 is 14 residues. The V and J ends lost 6 bases and 8 bases respectively, with 19 bases between them. CDR3 bases: TGTGCCAGCAGGACCAAGACAGGTATGCGAGGCTACACCTTC. Amino acids: CASRTKTGMRGYTF.

The J gene is TRBJ1-2, the V gene TRBV28; D ambiguous. This CDR3 has 12 amino acids. Germline CDR1 and CDR2: MDHEN and SYDVKM. The ends were cut back, 8 bases at V and 3 bases at J, with 10 bases in the middle. CDR3 bases: TGTGCCAGCGAATACAGAGACTATGGCTACACCTTC. Translating gives CASEYRDYGYTF.

V gene TRBV28 combines with J gene TRBJ1-2, with D perhaps matching TRBD1 (6 bases). CDR1 and CDR2 from the germline V gene are MDHEN and SYDVKM. The length of the CDR3 is 16 residues. With 2 bases removed from V and 4 bases from J, the gap between germline ends came to 17 bases. The DNA of the CDR3 is TGTGCCAGCAGTTTACTGCCCGGGGGCGATCTCTATGGCTACACCTTC. It is translated as CASSLLPGGDLYGYTF.

A few counts support this clone. The sample contains more than one DNA sequence encoding this CDR3. The chain employs TRBV4-1 and TRBJ1-2; tentatively, D is TRBD1 (6 bases). The CDR3 totals 15 residues. Per the germline V gene, CDR1 is MGHRA and CDR2 is YSYEKL. The V gene lost 0 bases and the J gene lost 7 bases, with 15 bases spanning the gap. CDR3 protein: CASSQERGGGFGYTF. CDR3 DNA: TGCGCCAGCAGCCAAGAGAGGGGGGGCGGTTTTGGCTACACCTTC.